The following is a T cell receptor beta chain sequence with its context. Its target is not known. The sample originates from a study of T cell responses to AZD1222 COVID-19 vaccine. The CDR3 is 16 residues long. V was pared by 0 bases and J by 7 bases, with 9 bases of the junction left unmatched. Germline V gene sequence: CDR1 MNHEY, CDR2 SVGAGI. Broader study findings: Regions 160-218 and 743-854 dominated among vaccine-associated CD4 TCRs spanning spike. Reportedly, nearly half of unique spike TCRs recognized epitopes outside B.1.351/B.1.1.7 mutations. Donors were largely white British and mainly female; clonal diversity was possibly underestimated.

The repertoire was sequenced with immunoSEQ multiplex PCR; TCRdb's copy has only in-frame clones and lacks some. This table holds about 150,000 clones, roughly 90% found once. The chain employs TRBV6-5 and TRBJ2-1, with TRBD2 matching over 7 bases. This TCR was recovered from an adult who received the AZD1222 COVID-19 vaccine. The specimen was peripheral blood, collected 28 days after the second AZD1222 dose. Here the CDR3 reads CASSYSWGRAGNEQFF. Here the CDR3 DNA reads TGTGCCAGCAGTTACTCATGGGGGAGGGCCGGGAATGAGCAGTTCTTC.